A selection of T cell receptor beta chains follows, all from one sample in a study of control samples from healthy donors and cancer patients. Clones were read by immunoSEQ multiplex PCR, and TCRdb kept only the in-frame ones, dropping some. Found here are some 220,000 clones, about 95% of them singletons; the top ten hold roughly 1.6%. Material for sequencing was blood. The origin of the receptors is a man over 45 in good health. Each CDR3 is given with its conserved first and last residue. The order of the fields is V gene, J gene, D gene, clone size, CDR3 length, CDR3 protein, CDR3 DNA. D genes are given only for firm matches. Expanded clones get a size class; other rows say once, few or many, or leave the size out.

v_gene: TRBV5-4; j_gene: TRBJ2-3; d_gene: TRBD1; abundance: once; len: 16; CDR3aa: CASSLWTGASTDTQYF; CDR3nt: TGTGCCAGCAGCTTATGGACAGGGGCTAGCACAGATACGCAGTATTTT
v_gene: TRBV5-4; j_gene: TRBJ1-1; d_gene: TRBD1; abundance: .; len: 14; CDR3aa: CASSHTGGGFEAFF; CDR3nt: TGTGCCAGCAGCCATACAGGGGGCGGGTTTGAAGCTTTCTTT
v_gene: TRBV9; j_gene: TRBJ2-7; d_gene: .; abundance: .; len: 14; CDR3aa: CASSVGNVGGEQYF; CDR3nt: TGTGCCAGCAGCGTAGGGAATGTAGGGGGCGAGCAGTACTTC
v_gene: TRBV6-5; j_gene: TRBJ1-1; d_gene: TRBD1; abundance: .; len: 13; CDR3aa: CASSWTGDTEAFF; CDR3nt: TGTGCCAGCTCTTGGACAGGGGACACTGAAGCTTTCTTT
v_gene: TRBV24-1; j_gene: TRBJ1-2; d_gene: .; abundance: .; len: 12; CDR3aa: CATSDSSYGYTF; CDR3nt: TGTGCCACCAGTGATTCCAGCTATGGCTACACCTTC
v_gene: TRBV19; j_gene: TRBJ2-2; d_gene: .; abundance: .; len: 16; CDR3aa: CASTISGATNTGELFF; CDR3nt: TGTGCCAGTACCATTTCCGGGGCAACGAACACCGGGGAGCTGTTTTTT
v_gene: TRBV28; j_gene: TRBJ1-2; d_gene: .; abundance: .; len: 15; CDR3aa: CASSLGVGRFGGYTF; CDR3nt: TGTGCCAGCAGTTTAGGGGTGGGCCGTTTTGGTGGCTACACCTTC
v_gene: TRBV27; j_gene: TRBJ1-2; d_gene: .; abundance: .; len: 14; CDR3aa: CASSSQTGLWGYTF; CDR3nt: TGTGCCAGCAGTTCCCAAACAGGGCTCTGGGGCTACACCTTC
v_gene: TRBV28; j_gene: TRBJ2-1; d_gene: TRBD2; abundance: .; len: 14; CDR3aa: CASTPWGGDNEQFF; CDR3nt: TGTGCCAGCACTCCCTGGGGGGGGGACAATGAGCAGTTCTTC
v_gene: TRBV7-2; j_gene: TRBJ2-3; d_gene: TRBD2; abundance: once; len: 14; CDR3aa: CASSLEHPGGTQYF; CDR3nt: TGTGCCAGCAGCTTAGAACACCCGGGGGGTACGCAGTATTTT
v_gene: TRBV18; j_gene: TRBJ2-4; d_gene: .; abundance: .; len: 16; CDR3aa: CASSPPGQGTRNIQYF; CDR3nt: TGTGCCAGCTCACCACCGGGGCAGGGTACCAGAAACATTCAGTACTTC
v_gene: TRBV11-2; j_gene: TRBJ2-7; d_gene: .; abundance: .; len: 17; CDR3aa: CASSPPEGRPNSYEQYF; CDR3nt: TGTGCCAGCAGCCCCCCCGAGGGGCGTCCAAACTCCTACGAGCAGTACTTC
v_gene: TRBV5-1; j_gene: TRBJ1-2; d_gene: TRBD1; abundance: .; len: 16; CDR3aa: CASRLEALGQRYGYTF; CDR3nt: TGCGCCAGCAGACTGGAGGCTTTGGGACAGCGCTATGGCTACACCTTC
v_gene: TRBV5-6; j_gene: TRBJ1-3; d_gene: TRBD1; abundance: once; len: 14; CDR3aa: CASSRQGAGNTIYF; CDR3nt: TGTGCCAGCAGCCGACAGGGGGCTGGAAACACCATATATTTT
v_gene: TRBV28; j_gene: TRBJ2-5; d_gene: TRBD1; abundance: .; len: 11; CDR3aa: CAIDRGETQYF; CDR3nt: TGTGCCATCGACAGGGGAGAGACCCAGTACTTC
v_gene: TRBV13; j_gene: TRBJ2-7; d_gene: .; abundance: .; len: 12; CDR3aa: CASSLGADEQYF; CDR3nt: TGTGCCAGCAGCTTAGGAGCGGACGAGCAGTACTTC
v_gene: TRBV2; j_gene: TRBJ2-4; d_gene: .; abundance: .; len: 14; CDR3aa: CASSRPLAKNIQYF; CDR3nt: TGTGCCAGCAGTAGACCCCTTGCCAAAAACATTCAGTACTTC
v_gene: TRBV20-1; j_gene: TRBJ1-1; d_gene: .; abundance: .; len: 12; CDR3aa: CSASQETPRAFF; CDR3nt: TGCAGTGCTAGTCAAGAGACTCCCCGCGCTTTCTTT
v_gene: TRBV25-1; j_gene: TRBJ2-3; d_gene: TRBD2; abundance: .; len: 15; CDR3aa: CASKTVSGFTDTQYF; CDR3nt: TGTGCCAGCAAGACCGTTAGCGGGTTCACAGATACGCAGTATTTT
v_gene: TRBV5-1; j_gene: TRBJ2-5; d_gene: .; abundance: once; len: 15; CDR3aa: CASSSTPTTQETQYF; CDR3nt: TGCGCCAGCAGCTCCACACCGACAACCCAAGAGACCCAGTACTTC